The clone carrying this T cell receptor (beta chain) occurred once. Its antigen is as yet unknown. 5'-RACE, quantitative and with molecular barcodes, yielded the TCR beta libraries. TCRdb itself ran the 5' RACE reads through MiXCR, one entry per CDR3 protein. The repertoire has almost 400,000 distinct CDR3 sequences, about 22% of them found once; the top ten carry approximately 15%. This sample is part of a study of CD8 T cells in ankylosing spondylitis. J was trimmed by 9 bases and V by 6 bases; bases with no gene match: 4. Per the germline V gene, CDR1 is SGHVS and CDR2 is FQNEAQ. This CDR3 contains 12 residues. Overall study findings and caveats: Existing reports had already noted some motif variants in reactive arthritis synovial fluid and blood. Characteristic, it appeared, of ankylosing spondylitis blood was a TCR beta motif of several highly homologous variants.

The receptor was isolated from a male donor with ankylosing spondylitis. The chain has TRBV7-8 and TRBJ2-1, with 8 bases identical to TRBD2. Input material: blood, either unsorted or a sorted T cell fraction (not recorded which). The CDR3 loop is CASSSSGLEQFF. CDR3 bases: TGTGCCAGCAGTTCTAGCGGGCTTGAGCAGTTCTTC.